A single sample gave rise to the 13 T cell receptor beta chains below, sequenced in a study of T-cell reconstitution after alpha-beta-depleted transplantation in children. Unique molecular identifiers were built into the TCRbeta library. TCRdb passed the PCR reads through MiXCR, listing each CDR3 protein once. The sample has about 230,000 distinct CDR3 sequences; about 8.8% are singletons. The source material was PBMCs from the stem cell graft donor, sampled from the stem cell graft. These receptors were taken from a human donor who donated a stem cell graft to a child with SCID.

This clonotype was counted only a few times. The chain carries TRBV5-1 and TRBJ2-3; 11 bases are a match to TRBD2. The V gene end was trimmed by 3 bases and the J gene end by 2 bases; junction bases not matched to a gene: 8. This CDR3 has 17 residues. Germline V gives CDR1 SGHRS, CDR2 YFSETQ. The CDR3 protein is CASSSRTTSGATDTQYF. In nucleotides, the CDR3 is TGCGCCAGCAGCTCCAGAACGACTAGCGGGGCCACAGATACGCAGTATTTT.

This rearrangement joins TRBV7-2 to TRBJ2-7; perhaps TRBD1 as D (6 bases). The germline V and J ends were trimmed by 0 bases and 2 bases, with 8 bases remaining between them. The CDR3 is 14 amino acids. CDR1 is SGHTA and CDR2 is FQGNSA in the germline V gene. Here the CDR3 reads CASSLAGTTYEQYF. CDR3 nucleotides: TGTGCCAGCAGCTTAGCGGGGACAACCTACGAGCAGTACTTC. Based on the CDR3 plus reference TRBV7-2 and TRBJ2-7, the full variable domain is GAGVSQSPSNKVTEKGKDVELRCDPISGHTALYWYRQSLGQGLEFLIYFQGNSAPDKSGLPSDRFSAERTGGSVSTLTIQRTQQEDSAVYLCASSLAGTTYEQYFGPGTRLTVT.

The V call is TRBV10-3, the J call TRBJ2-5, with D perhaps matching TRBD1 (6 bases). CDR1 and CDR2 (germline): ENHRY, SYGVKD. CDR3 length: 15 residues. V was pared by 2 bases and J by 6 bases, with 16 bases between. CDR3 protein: CAISETTGTLKTQYF. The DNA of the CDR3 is TGTGCCATCAGTGAGACCACCGGGACATTGAAGACCCAGTACTTC.

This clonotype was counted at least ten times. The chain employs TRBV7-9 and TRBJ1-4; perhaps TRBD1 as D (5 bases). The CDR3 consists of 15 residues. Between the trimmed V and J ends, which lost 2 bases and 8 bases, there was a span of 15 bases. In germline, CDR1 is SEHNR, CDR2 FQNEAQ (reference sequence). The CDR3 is CASSLFRDGGEKLFF. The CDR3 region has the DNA TGTGCCAGCAGCTTATTCCGGGACGGCGGGGAAAAACTGTTTTTT.

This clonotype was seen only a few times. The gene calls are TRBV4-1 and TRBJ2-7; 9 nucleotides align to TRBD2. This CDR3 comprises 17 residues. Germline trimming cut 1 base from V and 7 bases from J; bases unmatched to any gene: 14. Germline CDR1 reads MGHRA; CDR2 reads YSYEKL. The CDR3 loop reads CASSQGFSGGGAGEQYF. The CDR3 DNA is TGCGCCAGCAGCCAAGGATTTTCCGGCGGGGGGGCAGGTGAGCAGTACTTC.

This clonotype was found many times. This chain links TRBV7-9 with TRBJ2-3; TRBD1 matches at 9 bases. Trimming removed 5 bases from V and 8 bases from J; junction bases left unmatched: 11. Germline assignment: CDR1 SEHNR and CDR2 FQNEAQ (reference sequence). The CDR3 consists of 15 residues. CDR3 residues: CASSHSGQGRGTQYF. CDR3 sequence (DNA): TGTGCCAGCAGCCACTCAGGACAGGGGAGGGGTACGCAGTATTTT.

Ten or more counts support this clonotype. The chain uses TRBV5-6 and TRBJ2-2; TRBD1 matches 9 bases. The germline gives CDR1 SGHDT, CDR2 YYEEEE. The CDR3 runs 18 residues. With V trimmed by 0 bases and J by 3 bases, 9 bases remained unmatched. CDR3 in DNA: TGTGCCAGCAGCTTGGGACCACCGGGACAGGGATACACCGGGGAGCTGTTTTTT. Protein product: CASSLGPPGQGYTGELFF.

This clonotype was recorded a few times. CDR3 region: CASSQRRGTTGELFF. CDR3 DNA sequence: TGTGCCAGCAGCCAAAGACGGGGAACCACCGGGGAGCTGTTTTTT. V usage is TRBV3-1 and J usage is TRBJ2-2, with D tentatively TRBD2 (5 bases). V lost 2 bases and J 4 bases, leaving 11 bases between the germline ends. The CDR3 spans 15 residues. From germline, CDR1 is LGHDT and CDR2 YNNKEL (reference sequence).

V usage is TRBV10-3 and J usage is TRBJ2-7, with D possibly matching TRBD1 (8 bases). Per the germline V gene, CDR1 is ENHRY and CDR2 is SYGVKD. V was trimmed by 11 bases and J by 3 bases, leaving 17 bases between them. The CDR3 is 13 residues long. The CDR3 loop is CASTGGGVYEQYF. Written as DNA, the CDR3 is TGTGCCTCAACAGGGGGGGGGGTCTACGAGCAGTACTTC.

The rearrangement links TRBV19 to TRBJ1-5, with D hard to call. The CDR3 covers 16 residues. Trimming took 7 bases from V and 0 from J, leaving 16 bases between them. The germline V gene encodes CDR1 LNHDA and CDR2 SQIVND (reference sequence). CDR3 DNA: TGTGCCAGTACGACTTCCATCTACTCTAGCAATCAGCCCCAGCATTTT. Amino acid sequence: CASTTSIYSSNQPQHF.

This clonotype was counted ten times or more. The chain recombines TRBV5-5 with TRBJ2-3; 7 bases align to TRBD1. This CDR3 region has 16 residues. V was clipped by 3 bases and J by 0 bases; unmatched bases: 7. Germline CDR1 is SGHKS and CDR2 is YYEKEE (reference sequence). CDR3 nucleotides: TGTGCCAGCAGCTCCTGGACAGGCCCCAGCACAGATACGCAGTATTTT. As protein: CASSSWTGPSTDTQYF.

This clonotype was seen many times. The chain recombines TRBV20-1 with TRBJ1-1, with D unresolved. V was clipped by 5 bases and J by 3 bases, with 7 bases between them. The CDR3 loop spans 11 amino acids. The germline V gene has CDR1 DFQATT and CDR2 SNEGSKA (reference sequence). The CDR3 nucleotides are TGCAGTGCTCGCCATGACACTGAAGCTTTCTTT. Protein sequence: CSARHDTEAFF.

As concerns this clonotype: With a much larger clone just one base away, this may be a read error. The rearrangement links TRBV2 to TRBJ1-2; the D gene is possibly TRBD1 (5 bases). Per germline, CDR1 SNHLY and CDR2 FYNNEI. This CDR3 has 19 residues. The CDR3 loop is CTSSSRPGTRPGANYGYTF. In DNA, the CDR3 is TGTACCAGCAGTTCACGACCGGGGACTAGACCCGGGGCTAACTATGGCTACACCTTC.